What follows is one TCR beta chain and its context. Its target is unknown. Using its own MiXCR run on the 5' RACE reads, TCRdb lists one record per CDR3 protein. Found here are about 1.7 million distinct CDR3 sequences, under 35% of them singletons; the top ten hold roughly 0.3%. Trimming removed 4 bases from V and 3 bases from J; junction bases left unmatched: 6. Germline CDR1 SGDLS, CDR2 YYNGEE. The CDR3 is 16 residues long. This entry belongs to a study of identical twins. Overall study results and limits: Among out-of-frame alpha sequences shared by twins, low generation probability occurred in excess. Models underestimated TCR alpha sharing (out-of-frame) in monozygotic twins. Out-of-frame beta chain sequences displayed weaker excess sharing between twins. Partial confounding of zero-insertion analyses by invariant MAIT and iNKT cells was possible.

The specimen sequenced was cord blood. The receptor's source is a newborn girl in good health. This sequence joins TRBV9 and TRBJ2-1; 11 nucleotides agree with TRBD2. The DNA for the CDR3 is TGTGCCAGCAGCCCCGAGACTAGCGGGATCTACAATGAGCAGTTCTTC. Translated, it gives CASSPETSGIYNEQFF.